The clone carrying this T cell receptor (beta chain) appeared many times. Its antigen is currently unknown. Template material for amplifying TCR beta CDR3 regions consisted of RNA transcripts. HTBI primers were used for first-round RT-PCR of the TCR CDR3. Each CDR3 protein is one row after TCRdb ran MiXCR on the multiplex PCR reads. The sample shows hundreds of thousands of distinct CDR3 sequences, about 19% of them seen only once. The record originates from a study of T cells in Graves' hyperthyroidism and ophthalmopathy. Thyroid ultrasound, orbital computed tomography, clinical symptoms, and serum thyroxine and TRAb underpinned diagnoses. Findings and limits, study-wide: In validation, the model predicted ophthalmopathy. These predictions came a median roughly 6.5 months before onset. Blood shared most expanded thyroid clonotypes above 0.001.

V lost 0 bases, J lost 6 bases, and 11 bases lay in between. The germline gives CDR1 LGHDT, CDR2 YNNKEL (reference sequence). The CDR3 spans 15 residues. J is TRBJ2-2 and V is TRBV3-1; D possibly corresponds to TRBD1 (7 bases). The receptor comes from a woman between 45 and 60 years old with Graves' hyperthyroidism that later progressed to Graves' ophthalmopathy. The sample taken for sequencing was blood. This CDR3 reads CASSQDLRGAGELFF. CDR3 DNA: TGTGCCAGCAGCCAAGATCTCAGGGGGGCCGGGGAGCTGTTTTTT.